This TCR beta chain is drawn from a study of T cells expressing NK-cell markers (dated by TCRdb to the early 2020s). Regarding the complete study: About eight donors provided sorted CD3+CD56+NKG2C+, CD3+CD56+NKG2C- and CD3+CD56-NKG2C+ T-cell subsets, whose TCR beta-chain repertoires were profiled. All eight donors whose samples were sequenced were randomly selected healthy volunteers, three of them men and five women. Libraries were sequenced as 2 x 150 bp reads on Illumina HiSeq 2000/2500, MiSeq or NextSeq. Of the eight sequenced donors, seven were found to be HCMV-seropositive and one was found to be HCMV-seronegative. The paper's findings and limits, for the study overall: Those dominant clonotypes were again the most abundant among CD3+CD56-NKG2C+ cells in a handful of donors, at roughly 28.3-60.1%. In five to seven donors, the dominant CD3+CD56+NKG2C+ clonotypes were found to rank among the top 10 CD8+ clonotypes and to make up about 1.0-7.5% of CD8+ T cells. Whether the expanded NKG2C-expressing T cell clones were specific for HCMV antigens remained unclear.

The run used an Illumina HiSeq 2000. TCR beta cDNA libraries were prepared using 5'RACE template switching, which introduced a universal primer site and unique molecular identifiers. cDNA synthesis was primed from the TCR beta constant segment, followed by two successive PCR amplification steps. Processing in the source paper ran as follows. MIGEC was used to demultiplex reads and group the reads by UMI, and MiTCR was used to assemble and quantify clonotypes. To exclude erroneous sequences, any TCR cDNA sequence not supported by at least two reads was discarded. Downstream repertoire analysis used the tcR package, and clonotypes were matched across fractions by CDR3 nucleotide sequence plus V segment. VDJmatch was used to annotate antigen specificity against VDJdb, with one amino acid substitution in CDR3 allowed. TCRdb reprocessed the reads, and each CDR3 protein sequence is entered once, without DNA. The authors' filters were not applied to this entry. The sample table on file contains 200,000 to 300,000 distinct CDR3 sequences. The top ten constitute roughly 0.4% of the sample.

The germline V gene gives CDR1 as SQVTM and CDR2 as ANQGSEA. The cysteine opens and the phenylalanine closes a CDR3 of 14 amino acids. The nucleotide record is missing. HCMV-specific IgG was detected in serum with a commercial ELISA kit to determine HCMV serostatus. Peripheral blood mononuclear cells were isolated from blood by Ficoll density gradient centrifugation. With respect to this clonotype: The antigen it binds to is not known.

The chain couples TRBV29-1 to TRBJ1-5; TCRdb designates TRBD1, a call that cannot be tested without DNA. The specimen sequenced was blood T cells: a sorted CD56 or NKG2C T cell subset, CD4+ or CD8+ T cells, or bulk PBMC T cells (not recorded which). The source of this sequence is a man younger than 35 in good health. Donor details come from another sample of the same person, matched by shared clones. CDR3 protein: CSVGGGDSNQPQHF.